This T cell receptor beta chain was identified in a study of blood T cell repertoires in COVID-19. Original processing methods: Reference gene primer amplification yielded estimated nucleated cell counts. Sequenced by immunoSEQ multiplex PCR; TCRdb stores in-frame clones only, minus some. The DNA gave D and trimming, while V, J and clone size come from that table. The data show 43,000 or so clones, about 89% seen once. The CDR3 runs 15 residues. Germline CDR1 and CDR2: KGHSH and LQKENI. V lost 3 bases, J lost 0 bases, and 12 bases lay in between. This TCR derives from a man in his sixties with active or convalescent COVID-19. Input material: peripheral blood. This chain uses TRBV18 with TRBJ2-7; a weak D match, TRBD1 (6 bases). CDR3 protein: CASSPRDKSSYEQYF. CDR3 in DNA: TGTGCCAGCTCACCTCGGGACAAGAGCTCCTACGAGCAGTACTTC. Looking up the rest from reference TRBV18 and TRBJ2-7 gives the full variable domain: NAGVMQNPRHLVRRRGQEARLRCSPMKGHSHVYWYRQLPEEGLKFMVYLQKENIIDESGMPKERFSAEFPKEGPSILRIQQVVRGDSAAYFCASSPRDKSSYEQYFGPGTRLTVT.